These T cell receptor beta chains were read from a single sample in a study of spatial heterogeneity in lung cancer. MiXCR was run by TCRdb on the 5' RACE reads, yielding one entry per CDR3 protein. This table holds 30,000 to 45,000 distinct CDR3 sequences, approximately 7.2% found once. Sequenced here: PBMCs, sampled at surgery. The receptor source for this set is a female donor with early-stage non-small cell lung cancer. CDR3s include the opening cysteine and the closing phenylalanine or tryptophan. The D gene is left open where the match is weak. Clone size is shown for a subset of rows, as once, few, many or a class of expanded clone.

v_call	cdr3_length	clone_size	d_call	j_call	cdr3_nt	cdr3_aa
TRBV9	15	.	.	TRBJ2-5	TGTGCCAGCAGCCGGGCCCCTGGGGTCCAAGAGACCCAGTACTTC	CASSRAPGVQETQYF
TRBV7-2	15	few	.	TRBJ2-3	TGTGCCAGCAGCTTAGAATGGGGAAGCCCAGATACGCAGTATTTT	CASSLEWGSPDTQYF
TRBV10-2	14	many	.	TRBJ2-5	TGCGCCAGCAGCTACAGCTCTCTATTAGAGACCCAGTACTTC	CASSYSSLLETQYF
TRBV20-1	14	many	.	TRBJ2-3	TGCAGTGCTACTACCACCCAGACCGTAGATACGCAGTATTTT	CSATTTQTVDTQYF
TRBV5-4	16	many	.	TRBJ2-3	TGTGCCAGCAGCTTGGAAGGGGCGGGTAGCACAGATACGCAGTATTTT	CASSLEGAGSTDTQYF
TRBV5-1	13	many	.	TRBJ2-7	TGCGCCAGCAGCCGAGACATCTCCTACGAGCAGTACTTC	CASSRDISYEQYF
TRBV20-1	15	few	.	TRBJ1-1	TGCAGTGCTAGTGGGGGGGCAGGGAAGAACACTGAAGCTTTCTTT	CSASGGAGKNTEAFF
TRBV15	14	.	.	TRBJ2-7	TGTGCCACCAGCAGCCCAGGACAGCGTTACGAGCAGTACTTC	CATSSPGQRYEQYF
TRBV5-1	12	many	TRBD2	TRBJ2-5	TGCGCCAGCGGGACTAGAGGAGAGACCCAGTACTTC	CASGTRGETQYF
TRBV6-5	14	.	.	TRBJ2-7	TGTGCCAGCAGTTACGGGGAGTTTGGGGGGGAGCAGTACTTC	CASSYGEFGGEQYF
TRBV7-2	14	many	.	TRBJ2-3	TGTGCCAGCAGCTTGCAGGGAAGCACAGATACGCAGTATTTT	CASSLQGSTDTQYF
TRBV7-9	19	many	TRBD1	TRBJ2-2	TGTGCCAGCAGCTTTCCCCTTAAGACAGGGGGCGCGGGCACCGGGGAGCTGTTTTTT	CASSFPLKTGGAGTGELFF
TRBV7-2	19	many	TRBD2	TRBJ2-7	TGTGCCAGCAGCTTAGCTCGGCAGGGACTAGATGGTGCCTCCTACGAGCAGTACTTC	CASSLARQGLDGASYEQYF
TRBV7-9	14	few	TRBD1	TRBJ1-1	TGTGCCAGCAGCCTTACAGGGGCATCCACTGAAGCTTTCTTT	CASSLTGASTEAFF
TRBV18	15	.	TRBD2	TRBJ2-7	TGTGCCAGCTCACCTCCGGGGGGACTAGCGGGCGAGCAGTACTTC	CASSPPGGLAGEQYF
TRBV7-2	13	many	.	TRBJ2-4	TGTGCCAGCAGCCCCTCCAGCAGCCACATTCAGTACTTC	CASSPSSSHIQYF
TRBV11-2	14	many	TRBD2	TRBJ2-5	TGTGCCAGTGGGGCCGGGACTACCAAAGAGACCCAGTACTTC	CASGAGTTKETQYF
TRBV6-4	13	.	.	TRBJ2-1	TGTGCCAGCAGTGACTCGACCGCCGATGAGCAGTTCTTC	CASSDSTADEQFF
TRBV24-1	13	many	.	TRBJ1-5	TGTGCCACCAGTGGAGGCGGCGGTCAGCCCCAGCATTTT	CATSGGGGQPQHF
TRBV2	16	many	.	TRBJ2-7	TGTGCCAGCCTTTCGGGGGTACTAGCTGCACTGGGGGAGCAGTACTTC	CASLSGVLAALGEQYF
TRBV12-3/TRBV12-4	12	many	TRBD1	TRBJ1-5	TGTGCCAGCGGGACAGGGGAATCGGCCCAGCATTTT	CASGTGESAQHF
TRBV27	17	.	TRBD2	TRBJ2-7	TGTGCCAGCAGTCGACCCGGCGGGCTAGCGGGAACTGGTGAGCAGTACTTC	CASSRPGGLAGTGEQYF
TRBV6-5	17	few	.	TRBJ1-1	TGTGCCAGCAGTTACTCGAGGAGTCTCGTTCAGAACACTGAAGCTTTCTTT	CASSYSRSLVQNTEAFF
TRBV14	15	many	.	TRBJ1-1	TGTGCCAGCAGCCAAGATCATCAGGAGGGGACTGAAGCTTTCTTT	CASSQDHQEGTEAFF
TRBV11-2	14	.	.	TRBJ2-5	TGTGCCAGCAGCTTGTCCCTCGGGCAAGAGACCCAGTACTTC	CASSLSLGQETQYF
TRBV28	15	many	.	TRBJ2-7	TGTGCCAGCAGTCCCCCTGGGGGCCAAGGTCCCGAGCAGTACTTC	CASSPPGGQGPEQYF
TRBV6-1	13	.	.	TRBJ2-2	TGTGCCAGCAGGAGTTTCGACGTCGGGGAGCTGTTTTTT	CASRSFDVGELFF
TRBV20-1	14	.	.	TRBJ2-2	TGCAGTGCCCGTCTGACTGAGAACACCGGGGAGCTGTTTTTT	CSARLTENTGELFF
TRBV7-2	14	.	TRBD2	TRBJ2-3	TGTACCAGCAGCTCCCGATTGACAGCGGGAACGCAGTATTTT	CTSSSRLTAGTQYF
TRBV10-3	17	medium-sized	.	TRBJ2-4	TGTGCCATCAGTGCCAGCCCTTGGACCCAGGCGGGAAGCATTCAGTACTTC	CAISASPWTQAGSIQYF
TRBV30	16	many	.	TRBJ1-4	TGTGCCTGGAGTGTACCAGACCCAGCAACTAATGAAAAACTGTTTTTT	CAWSVPDPATNEKLFF
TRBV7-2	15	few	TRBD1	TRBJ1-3	TGTGCCAGCAGCTCGACAGGGCGCTCTGGAAACACCATATATTTT	CASSSTGRSGNTIYF
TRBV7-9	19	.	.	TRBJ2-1	TGTGCCAGCAGCCCCCGATTTAGCAGGGGACCCGTGGGGTACAATGAGCAGTTCTTC	CASSPRFSRGPVGYNEQFF
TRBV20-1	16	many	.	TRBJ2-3	TGCAGTGCTAGAGATCCAGCGCGTACTAGCACAGATACGCAGTATTTT	CSARDPARTSTDTQYF
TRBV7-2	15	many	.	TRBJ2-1	TGTGCCAGCAGCCTGCCCAGTGGCGGGTATAATGAGCAGTTCTTC	CASSLPSGGYNEQFF
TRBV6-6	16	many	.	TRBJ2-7	TGTGCCAGCAGTTGGGGAGACCTAGGGGGAGGCTACGAGCAGTACTTC	CASSWGDLGGGYEQYF
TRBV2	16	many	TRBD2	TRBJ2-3	TGTGCCAGCAGCCAGGGACTAGCGGGGAGCACAGATACGCAGTATTTT	CASSQGLAGSTDTQYF
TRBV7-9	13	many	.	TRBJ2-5	TGTGCCAGCAGCCGAAGAACCCAAGAGACCCAGTACTTC	CASSRRTQETQYF
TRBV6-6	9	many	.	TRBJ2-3	TGTGCCAGCGGCGATACGCAGTATTTT	CASGDTQYF
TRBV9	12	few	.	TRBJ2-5	TGTGCCAGCAGCGTAGCTAGGGAGACCCAGTACTTC	CASSVARETQYF
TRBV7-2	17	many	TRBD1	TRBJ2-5	TGTGCCAGCAGCTTAGTTTTTGGGACAGCCTCCCAAGAGACCCAGTACTTC	CASSLVFGTASQETQYF
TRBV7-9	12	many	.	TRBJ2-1	TGTGCCAGCAGCTTAAGAGACAATGAGCAGTTCTTC	CASSLRDNEQFF
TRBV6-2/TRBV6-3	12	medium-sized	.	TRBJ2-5	TGTGCCAGTGGGGATGACAGCCGGACCCAGTACTTC	CASGDDSRTQYF